This T cell receptor (beta chain) was obtained from a study of blood T cells in healthy people across ages. PCR was performed a second time for about 7 to 11 cycles using a sample-barcoded 5' primer and a J-beta primer mix. Each cDNA molecule was tagged by a template-switch adaptor that had 12 random nucleotides. TCRdb processed the 5' RACE reads anew with MiXCR; each CDR3 protein has one entry. Of 450,000 to 650,000 distinct CDR3 sequences listed, less than 25% are singletons. The germline CDR1 and CDR2 sequences are LGHNA and YSLEER. Trimming removed 4 bases at V and 8 bases at J, with 14 bases between. This CDR3 contains 13 residues. The sample also formed part of further work on T cells of mothers and their children. As that study records: The donors comprised over 5 children and their three healthy Caucasian mothers.

This sequence originates from a boy between 10 and 17 years old in good health. The chain has TRBV4-3 and TRBJ1-2; tentatively, D is TRBD1 (6 bases). Sequencing was done on a sample of blood. CDR3 coding DNA: TGCGCCAGCAGCCCGGGGGCTGTCTGGGGCTACACCTTC. Amino acids: CASSPGAVWGYTF.